What follows are 32 T cell receptor beta chains derived from one specimen sequenced in a study of T cells in localized non-small cell lung cancer. This table comes from immunoSEQ multiplex PCR, and its TCRdb copy is limited to in-frame clones, with some not included. The top ten hold roughly 2% of the sample, which has about 59,000 clones, around 90% seen once. Sequences were derived from peripheral blood, sampled before any cancer treatment. Every receptor here comes from a woman aged 35 to 75 with stage I lung adenocarcinoma.

This chain links TRBV25-1 with TRBJ1-1; D ambiguous. The V gene lost 2 bases and the J gene lost 0 bases, with 7 bases spanning the gap. From germline, CDR1 is MGHDK and CDR2 SYGVNS. This CDR3 contains 14 residues. CDR3 region: CASSETGLNTEAFF. The CDR3 DNA reads as TGTGCCAGCAGTGAAACCGGGCTGAACACTGAAGCTTTCTTT.

V and J are TRBV7-2 and TRBJ1-5, with a weak D call TRBD1 (5 bases). The germline V and J ends were trimmed by 1 base and 6 bases, with 13 bases remaining between them. In germline, CDR1 is SGHTA, CDR2 FQGNSA. The CDR3 runs to 15 residues. CDR3 in amino acids: CASSLDGGVGQPQHF. The CDR3 DNA is TGTGCCAGCAGCTTAGATGGGGGTGTCGGTCAGCCCCAGCATTTT. Complete variable domain (other parts from reference TRBV7-2 and TRBJ1-5): GAGVSQSPSNKVTEKGKDVELRCDPISGHTALYWYRQSLGQGLEFLIYFQGNSAPDKSGLPSDRFSAERTGGSVSTLTIQRTQQEDSAVYLCASSLDGGVGQPQHFGDGTRLSIL.

The chain couples TRBV7-9 to TRBJ2-7, with 9 bases identical to TRBD1. The CDR3 is made up of 14 amino acids. Germline loops: CDR1 SEHNR, CDR2 FQNEAQ (reference sequence). V lost 5 bases and J lost 3; bases outside the gene matches: 5. CDR3 amino acids: CASSGTGRSYEQYF. CDR3 coding DNA: TGTGCCAGCAGCGGGACAGGGAGGAGCTACGAGCAGTACTTC.

The sample holds a few counts of this clone. This specimen includes other DNA sequences encoding the same CDR3. This rearrangement joins TRBV10-3 to TRBJ1-2; TRBD1 matches 10 bases. The CDR3 is 13 residues long. Trimming removed 6 bases from V and 3 bases from J; junction bases left unmatched: 1. Germline CDR1 and CDR2: ENHRY and SYGVKD. The CDR3 loop is CAISGQGDYGYTF. CDR3 DNA sequence: TGTGCCATCAGCGGACAGGGGGACTATGGCTACACCTTC.

The rearrangement uses TRBV19 and TRBJ1-6; D may be TRBD1 (5 bases). Trimming cost V 11 bases and J 7 bases, with 12 bases left between them. The germline gives CDR1 LNHDA, CDR2 SQIVND (reference sequence). The CDR3 totals 12 residues. The CDR3 protein is CASTGGNSPLHF. CDR3 DNA: TGTGCCTCCACGGGGGGGAATTCACCCCTCCACTTT. The variable domain in full, completed from reference TRBV19 and TRBJ1-6, reads DGGITQSPKYLFRKEGQNVTLSCEQNLNHDAMYWYRQDPGQGLRLIYYSQIVNDFQKGDIAEGYSVSREKKESFPLTVTSAQKNPTAFYLCASTGGNSPLHFGNGTRLTVT.

A single count supports this clone. V gene TRBV10-3 combines with J gene TRBJ1-1; D is ambiguous. There are 12 residues in the CDR3. V lost 4 bases and J 4 bases, leaving 7 bases between the germline ends. Germline V gives CDR1 ENHRY, CDR2 SYGVKD. The CDR3 region has the DNA TGTGCCATCAGTGGGGGAAGCACTGAAGCTTTCTTT. Translation gives CAISGGSTEAFF.

This CDR3 reads CASSQSRDNEQFF. The CDR3, as DNA: TGCGCCAGCAGTCAATCGAGGGACAATGAGCAGTTCTTC. The rearrangement joins TRBV23-1 to TRBJ2-1, with D perhaps TRBD2 (5 bases). TRBV23-1 is sorted into the ORF group, with uncertain function. V was shortened by 0 bases and J by 5 bases, with 5 bases between the two germline ends. This CDR3 is 13 amino acids long.

This clone was seen once. The CDR3 region is CASSPGGSGGGETQYF. Written as DNA, the CDR3 is TGTGCCAGCAGCCCAGGGGGGAGCGGGGGAGGGGAGACCCAGTACTTC. The chain couples TRBV7-2 to TRBJ2-5; D might be TRBD2 (8 bases). CDR3 length: 16 residues. The V gene lost 5 bases and the J gene lost 5 bases, with 21 bases spanning the gap. The V gene's germline CDR1 is SGHTA and CDR2 FQGNSA. The whole variable domain, remainder taken from reference TRBV7-2 and TRBJ2-5, is GAGVSQSPSNKVTEKGKDVELRCDPISGHTALYWYRQSLGQGLEFLIYFQGNSAPDKSGLPSDRFSAERTGGSVSTLTIQRTQQEDSAVYLCASSPGGSGGGETQYFGPGTRLLVL.

J is TRBJ1-5 and V is TRBV29-1; 7 bases match TRBD1. The germline CDR1 and CDR2 sequences are SQVTM and ANQGSEA. The CDR3 totals 12 residues. The J segment lost 4 bases and the V segment lost 6 bases, leaving 3 bases of the junction unmatched. The DNA of the CDR3 is TGCAGCGTGGGGGGACAGAATCAGCCCCAGCATTTT. Translation: CSVGGQNQPQHF.

A remark on this clone: As the CDR3 is not closed by the conserved phenylalanine or tryptophan, this likely results from a read error. No DNA is shown, since the ends of the CDR3 on it are uncertain; the CDR3 is the one TCRdb lists. The rearrangement uses TRBV6-6 and TRBJ2-7; the table calls TRBD2, which could not be checked here. Germline-derived CDR1 and CDR2 are MNHNY and SVGAGI (reference sequence). The CDR3 comprises 14 residues, both ends counted. The CDR3 here is CASTEGTSGNPQEI.

This clone was counted a single time. The chain links TRBV6-1 to TRBJ2-7; unclear D gene. V was trimmed by 5 bases and J by 6 bases, leaving 14 bases between them. CDR3 length equals 13 residues. Per germline, CDR1 MNHNS and CDR2 SASEGT. The CDR3 protein is CASSLETLSEQYF. The CDR3 DNA reads TGTGCCAGCAGTCTGGAGACTCTGTCCGAGCAGTACTTC.

The rearrangement links TRBV29-1 to TRBJ2-7; 11 nucleotides align to TRBD1. The CDR3 is 14 residues long. Per germline, CDR1 SQVTM and CDR2 ANQGSEA. The ends lost 2 bases at V and 3 bases at J; junction bases unmatched: 3. CDR3 in amino acids: CSVEPGTGGYEQYF. The CDR3 DNA follows: TGCAGCGTTGAACCTGGGACAGGGGGCTACGAGCAGTACTTC.

The chain recombines TRBV27 with TRBJ2-3; D possibly matches TRBD1 or TRBD2 (5 bases each). CDR1 is MNHEY, CDR2 SMNVEV, per germline (reference sequence). Trimming cost V 6 bases and J 2 bases, with 12 bases left between them. The CDR3 extends over 14 amino acids. The CDR3 sequence is CASSPGTYTDTQYF. The CDR3 DNA reads as TGTGCCAGCAGCCCCGGGACCTACACAGATACGCAGTATTTT.

This chain connects TRBV5-4 to TRBJ1-2, with D perhaps TRBD1 (6 bases). Germline lookup yields CDR1 SGHNT and CDR2 YYREEE (reference sequence). The CDR3 has 13 amino acids. The V end lost 2 bases, the J end lost 3 bases, and 8 bases lay between the germline ends. Written as DNA, the CDR3 is TGTGCCAGCAGCTTCCCAGGGGACTATGGCTACACCTTC. It codes for CASSFPGDYGYTF.

This clone was detected a few times. The V and J genes are TRBV27 and TRBJ2-7; possible D gene TRBD1, 6 bases. This CDR3 is built from 15 residues. In germline, CDR1 is MNHEY, CDR2 SMNVEV (reference sequence). V was pared by 3 bases and J by 0 bases, with 12 bases between. DNA of the CDR3: TGTGCCAGCAGTTTCGACAGGACGAGCTCCTACGAGCAGTACTTC. It specifies CASSFDRTSSYEQYF.

This clone has just a few counts. The chain couples TRBV18 to TRBJ2-1, with D perhaps TRBD1 (5 bases). The germline CDR1 and CDR2 sequences are KGHSH and LQKENI. The CDR3 is 15 residues long. V was clipped by 3 bases and J by 4 bases, with 13 bases between them. The CDR3 spells CASSPTQTEYNEQFF. The CDR3 nucleotides read TGTGCCAGCTCACCCACCCAGACAGAGTACAATGAGCAGTTCTTC.

This clone was found once. This chain uses TRBV5-1 with TRBJ1-4; maybe TRBD1 (5 bases). Germline CDR1 and CDR2: SGHRS and YFSETQ. This CDR3 region has 15 residues. Deletions cut 4 bases from V and 5 bases from J, with 15 bases between. The CDR3 nucleotides are TGCGCCAGCAGCCAGACCGACAGAGAGAATGAAAAACTGTTTTTT. Protein: CASSQTDRENEKLFF.

J is TRBJ2-1 and V is TRBV4-3; 7 positions match TRBD2. Per the germline V gene, CDR1 is LGHNA and CDR2 is YSLEER. This CDR3 region has 15 residues. Trimming took 5 bases from V and 2 from J; bases not matched to a gene: 6. The CDR3 DNA sequence: TGCGCCAGCAGCGCGGGGCTAGCGGCCTACAATGAGCAGTTCTTC. Translation: CASSAGLAAYNEQFF.

The gene calls are TRBV9 and TRBJ2-7, with 9 bases matching TRBD1. Germline V gene lookup returns CDR1 SGDLS and CDR2 YYNGEE. V dropped 0 bases and J dropped 2; count of bases not matched to a gene: 3. This CDR3 has 15 residues. The CDR3 coding sequence is TGTGCCAGCAGCGTAGGGGGACAGGGTACCTACGAGCAGTACTTC. It codes for CASSVGGQGTYEQYF.

J is TRBJ2-2 and V is TRBV11-2; 8 bases fit TRBD2. Germline values: CDR1 SGHAT, CDR2 FQNNGV. There are 18 residues in the CDR3. J was trimmed by 1 base and V by 5 bases; bases with no gene match: 12. The CDR3 is CASSPADPGGMNTGELFF. The CDR3 bases are TGTGCCAGCAGCCCCGCAGACCCGGGAGGGATGAACACCGGGGAGCTGTTTTTT.

This clone was seen just once. V gene TRBV6-1 combines with J gene TRBJ2-7; 12 nucleotides agree with TRBD2. Germline CDR1 is MNHNS and CDR2 is SASEGT. The CDR3 extends over 18 amino acids. Trimming removed 3 bases from V and 6 bases from J; junction bases left unmatched: 15. The CDR3 region is CASSEHPRLAGVRLEQYF. The DNA for the CDR3 is TGTGCCAGCAGTGAGCATCCTCGACTAGCGGGAGTGCGCCTCGAGCAGTACTTC.

This clone is classed as medium-sized. The chain links TRBV28 to TRBJ1-5; no reliable D call. CDR3 length: 16 residues. The germline CDR1 and CDR2 sequences are MDHEN and SYDVKM. V lost 2 bases, J lost 3 bases, and 14 bases lay in between. This CDR3 is CASSLRADFNNQPQHF. For the CDR3, the DNA is TGTGCCAGCAGTTTAAGGGCAGACTTTAACAATCAGCCCCAGCATTTT.

The J gene is TRBJ1-1, the V gene TRBV18; TRBD1 matches 7 bases. Germline V CDR1 and CDR2: KGHSH, LQKENI. The CDR3 loop spans 15 amino acids. The junction had 16 bases not matched to a gene; V was cut back by 8 bases and J by 7 bases. CDR3 nucleotide sequence: TGTGCCAGCCTTGGGAGACAGGGACCTAGAGTTGAAGCTTTCTTT. This sequence encodes CASLGRQGPRVEAFF.

The V call is TRBV18, the J call TRBJ1-6; 7 bases align to TRBD1. The CDR3 is 16 residues long. V trimming: 4 bases; J trimming: 7 bases; junction bases outside the gene matches: 10. Germline V lookup: CDR1 KGHSH, CDR2 LQKENI. The CDR3 nucleotides are TGTGCCAGCTCACTGTCTCGACAGGGTGTCAATTCACCCCTCCACTTT. Its translation is CASSLSRQGVNSPLHF. Using reference TRBV18 and TRBJ1-6 for the parts outside the CDR3, the full variable domain is NAGVMQNPRHLVRRRGQEARLRCSPMKGHSHVYWYRQLPEEGLKFMVYLQKENIIDESGMPKERFSAEFPKEGPSILRIQQVVRGDSAAYFCASSLSRQGVNSPLHFGNGTRLTVT.

CDR3 loop: CASSMTVQETQYF. As DNA, the CDR3 is TGTGCCAGTAGTATGACGGTCCAAGAGACCCAGTACTTC. The V call is TRBV19, the J call TRBJ2-5; the D is unclear. CDR1 and CDR2 (germline): LNHDA, SQIVND (reference sequence). The CDR3 extends over 13 amino acids. Trimming removed 3 bases at V and 1 base at J, with 6 bases between.

This sequence joins TRBV7-2 and TRBJ1-5, with TRBD1 identical over 7 bases. Germline CDR1 reads SGHTA; CDR2 reads FQGNSA. The CDR3 extends over 17 amino acids. The V segment lost 5 bases and the J segment 1 base; nucleotides outside the gene matches: 11. CDR3 residues: CASSHRDSRLSNQPQHF. Here the CDR3 DNA reads TGTGCCAGCAGCCACCGGGACAGTCGACTGAGCAATCAGCCCCAGCATTTT.

The rearrangement links TRBV10-2 to TRBJ1-1; tentative D call: TRBD1 (5 bases). This CDR3 comprises 15 residues. Per the germline V gene, CDR1 is WSHSY and CDR2 is SAAADI. Trimming left V 4 bases short and J 1 base short, with 13 bases between. CDR3 loop: CASSASSGPNTEAFF. The CDR3 coding sequence is TGCGCCAGCAGTGCATCCTCGGGGCCGAACACTGAAGCTTTCTTT.

This chain uses TRBV19 with TRBJ1-5; the D gene is possibly TRBD1 (6 bases). Germline CDR1 reads LNHDA; CDR2 reads SQIVND (reference sequence). The length of the CDR3 is 16 residues. V was shortened by 2 bases and J by 7 bases, with 18 bases between the two germline ends. CDR3 in amino acids: CASSINGGRLPQPQHF. The CDR3 DNA is TGTGCCAGTAGTATAAACGGGGGGCGTCTCCCACAGCCCCAGCATTTT. Using reference TRBV19 and TRBJ1-5 for the parts outside the CDR3, the full variable domain is DGGITQSPKYLFRKEGQNVTLSCEQNLNHDAMYWYRQDPGQGLRLIYYSQIVNDFQKGDIAEGYSVSREKKESFPLTVTSAQKNPTAFYLCASSINGGRLPQPQHFGDGTRLSIL.

J is TRBJ2-1 and V is TRBV5-1, with D perhaps TRBD2 (6 bases). This CDR3 is built from 14 residues. V gave up 10 bases and J gave up 2 bases, with 16 bases separating them. The V gene's germline CDR1 is SGHRS and CDR2 YFSETQ. The CDR3 coding sequence is TGCGCCTCTGCGGGCGGGGAGACCTACAATGAGCAGTTCTTC. This codes for CASAGGETYNEQFF. The variable domain in full, completed from reference TRBV5-1 and TRBJ2-1, reads KAGVTQTPRYLIKTRGQQVTLSCSPISGHRSVSWYQQTPGQGLQFLFEYFSETQRNKGNFPGRFSGRQFSNSRSEMNVSTLELGDSALYLCASAGGETYNEQFFGPGTRLTVL.

This chain uses TRBV11-2 with TRBJ2-3; the D is unclear. The V end lost 3 bases, the J end lost 0 bases, and 7 bases lay between the germline ends. Germline V gene lookup returns CDR1 SGHAT and CDR2 FQNNGV. The CDR3 totals 14 residues. The CDR3 spells CASSFDTSTDTQYF. CDR3 nucleotide sequence: TGTGCCAGCAGCTTTGACACTAGCACAGATACGCAGTATTTT.

This clone has only a few counts. V and J are TRBV12-5 and TRBJ1-3; 8 nucleotides agree with TRBD1. Trimming at V came to 8 bases and at J to 2 bases, leaving 8 bases not matched to a gene. CDR3 size: 15 residues. CDR1 is LGHNT, CDR2 FRNRAP, per germline. CDR3 sequence: CASTHRTGPGNTIYF. The CDR3 bases are TGTGCTAGTACCCACCGGACAGGGCCTGGAAACACCATATATTTT.

V usage is TRBV7-6 and J usage is TRBJ1-3; possibly TRBD1 for D (6 bases). This CDR3 comprises 14 residues. Germline V lookup: CDR1 SGHVS, CDR2 FNYEAQ. V was pared by 5 bases and J by 3 bases, with 11 bases between. CDR3 DNA: TGTGCCAGCAGCGCAGGGGTAGTTGGAAACACCATATATTTT. It specifies CASSAGVVGNTIYF.